This T cell receptor beta chain originates from a study of blood T cell repertoires in COVID-19. Study background: Material from acute and convalescent COVID-19 was sourced from the United States, Italy and Spain. Sources were T cells, B-cell-depleted T cells, or PBMCs; the material itself was cDNA or gDNA.

Losses at the gene ends were 5 bases for V and 0 bases for J; bases not matched to a gene: 2. Germline V lookup: CDR1 MNHNY, CDR2 SVGAGI (reference sequence). The CDR3 length is 17 residues. In the authors' methods: It was from reference gene primer amplification that nucleated cell counts were estimated. Assay: immunoSEQ multiplex PCR; the TCRdb copy retains only in-frame clones and omits some. V, J and clone size derive from that table, while D and trimming were established from the DNA sequence. The data contain tens of thousands of clones, 82% of them singletons. The source material was peripheral blood. This chain uses TRBV6-6 with TRBJ2-2; 14 positions match TRBD2. This receptor was taken from a woman in her fifties or sixties with acute or convalescent COVID-19. The CDR3 region has the DNA TGTGCCAGCAGTCGACTAGCGGGGGGGGCGAACACCGGGGAGCTGTTTTTT. Translated: CASSRLAGGANTGELFF.